The next 14 T cell receptor beta chains were all read from a single sample in a study of breast tumors, draining lymph nodes, adjacent tissues. TCRdb re-called the multiplex PCR reads through MiXCR, storing one row per CDR3 protein. The repertoire holds 170,000 or so distinct CDR3 sequences, around a third seen once, with around 4.5% in the top ten. Samples came from axillary lymph nodes draining the breast cancer. What was sequenced was axillary lymph node tissue. All receptors come from a female donor with breast cancer. Some clones in this sample may be carry-over from other donors' samples.

With respect to this clonotype: A much larger clone lies one base from this, so it may be a read error. The chain recombines TRBV11-2 with TRBJ2-3; TRBD2 matches at 9 bases. The ends lost 4 bases at V and 2 bases at J; junction bases unmatched: 10. Germline V lookup: CDR1 SGHAT, CDR2 FQNNGV. The CDR3 is 17 amino acids. The DNA for the CDR3 is TGTGCCAGCAGCTCCCGACTAGCGGCTGAGGCCACAGATACGCAGTATTTT. This codes for CASSSRLAAEATDTQYF. Complete variable domain (other parts from reference TRBV11-2 and TRBJ2-3): EAGVAQSPRYKIIEKRQSVAFWCNPISGHATLYWYQQILGQGPKLLIQFQNNGVVDDSQLPKDRFSAERLKGVDSTLKIQPAKLEDSAVYLCASSSRLAAEATDTQYFGPGTRLTVL.

The V call is TRBV7-9, the J call TRBJ2-3, with D unresolved. Germline V gene data show CDR1 as SEHNR and CDR2 as FQNEAQ (reference sequence). The length of the CDR3 is 18 residues. V was clipped by 5 bases and J by 6 bases, with 27 bases between them. The CDR3 DNA sequence: TGTGCCAGCAGCCCGCCGACCTCGCGGACCGGTGATAGGGATACGCAGTATTTT. This translates into CASSPPTSRTGDRDTQYF.

This clonotype was picked up many times. The chain employs TRBV6-6 and TRBJ2-7; 7 nucleotides agree with TRBD1. Germline V gene lookup returns CDR1 MNHNY and CDR2 SVGAGI (reference sequence). The CDR3 is 14 amino acids. Trimming at V came to 5 bases and at J to 3 bases, leaving 7 bases not matched to a gene. The CDR3 DNA follows: TGTGCCAGCAGTCACCCAGGGGGTAGCTACGAGCAGTACTTC. It yields the protein CASSHPGGSYEQYF.

About this clonotype itself: Relative to the germline gene, one junction end is altered; a read error may explain this. This chain uses TRBV9 with TRBJ1-1, with a weak D call TRBD1 (5 bases). CDR1 is SGDLS, CDR2 YYNGEE, per germline. The CDR3 has 14 amino acids. Here the CDR3 reads CASSVVQGNPEASF. In DNA form, the CDR3 reads TGTGCCAGCAGCGTAGTGCAGGGAAACCCTGAAGCTTCCTTT.

This clonotype was detected many times. The chain links TRBV2 to TRBJ1-2, with 11 bases fitting TRBD1. Germline V lookup: CDR1 SNHLY, CDR2 FYNNEI. This CDR3 has 15 amino acids. V gave up 6 bases and J gave up 1 base; unmatched junction bases: 4. The CDR3 protein is CASSTGTGGNYGYTF. The DNA of the CDR3 is TGTGCCAGCAGCACCGGGACAGGGGGTAACTATGGCTACACCTTC.

This clonotype was counted a few times. This rearrangement joins TRBV7-9 to TRBJ1-1; tentatively, D is TRBD1 (6 bases). The CDR3 extends over 14 amino acids. Trimming shortened V by 5 bases and J by 9 bases, and 19 bases separated the two germline ends. Germline V lookup: CDR1 SEHNR, CDR2 FQNEAQ (reference sequence). The CDR3 spells CASSGTRDTEKAFF. CDR3 nucleotide sequence: TGTGCCAGCAGCGGGACCCGGGACACGGAAAAAGCTTTCTTT.

V is TRBV20-1 and J is TRBJ1-4; perhaps TRBD1 as D (5 bases). CDR3 length: 14 residues. Trimming shortened V by 3 bases and J by 8 bases, and 16 bases separated the two germline ends. Per germline, CDR1 DFQATT and CDR2 SNEGSKA (reference sequence). The CDR3 reads CSASDGGGWEKLFF. The CDR3 DNA reads as TGCAGTGCTAGTGATGGGGGGGGGTGGGAAAAACTGTTTTTT.

This clonotype was found many times. This chain uses TRBV11-3 with TRBJ1-2; D is perhaps TRBD1 (5 bases). The CDR3 has 15 amino acids. Germline CDR1 reads SGHNT; CDR2 reads YENEEA. The V end lost 0 bases, the J end lost 7 bases, and 15 bases lay between the germline ends. Here the CDR3 reads CASSLDPAGTVGYTF. Here the CDR3 DNA reads TGTGCCAGCAGCTTAGATCCCGCAGGGACGGTTGGCTACACCTTC.

This clonotype was found many times. The DNA of the CDR3 is TGTGCCAGCAGCGTAGGGCTACCTGGGGATACGCAGTATTTT. Translation: CASSVGLPGDTQYF. J is TRBJ2-3 and V is TRBV9; no clear D gene. V lost 0 bases and J 6 bases, leaving 11 bases between the germline ends. CDR1 is SGDLS and CDR2 is YYNGEE in the germline V gene. The CDR3 has 14 amino acids.

This clonotype has ten or more counts. V usage is TRBV11-3 and J usage is TRBJ2-5; 8 nucleotides align to TRBD1. V was clipped by 5 bases and J by 2 bases; unmatched bases: 10. The CDR3 extends over 16 amino acids. Germline values: CDR1 SGHNT, CDR2 YENEEA. In DNA, the CDR3 is TGTGCCAGCAGCCGAAACCACAGGGGGATACAAGAGACCCAGTACTTC. This sequence encodes CASSRNHRGIQETQYF.

This clonotype has a count of ten or more. One junction end does not reproduce the germline sequence, and a read error may be involved. This chain links TRBV7-7 with TRBJ2-1; TRBD2 matches at 11 bases. Germline loops: CDR1 SSHAT, CDR2 FNYEAQ (reference sequence). This CDR3 comprises 19 residues. Here the CDR3 reads CASSLAPATSGRDYNEQFF. DNA for the CDR3: TGTGCTAGCAGCTTAGCGCCCGCCACTAGCGGGAGAGACTACAATGAGCAGTTCTTC.

With regard to this clonotype: A much more abundant neighbour one base away suggests this may be a read error. The genes are TRBV5-8 and TRBJ1-1; no clear D. The germline CDR1 and CDR2 sequences are SGHTS and YDEGEE. CDR3 length equals 12 residues. The chain's CDR3 is CASSLVGTGAFF. The DNA of the CDR3 is TGTGCCAGCAGCTTGGTCGGCACTGGAGCTTTCTTT.

The chain links TRBV20-1 to TRBJ1-2; D unresolved. The V gene lost 2 bases and the J gene lost 10 bases, with 14 bases spanning the gap. This CDR3 has 12 residues. Per germline, CDR1 DFQATT and CDR2 SNEGSKA (reference sequence). The CDR3 DNA follows: TGCAGTGCTAGACTACCGACAAGTTCCTACACCTTC. Its translation is CSARLPTSSYTF.

This clonotype was seen only a few times. J is TRBJ1-3 and V is TRBV9; tentatively, D is TRBD1 (5 bases). This CDR3 contains 13 residues. CDR1 is SGDLS, CDR2 YYNGEE, per germline. Trimming pared 4 bases from V and 4 bases from J, leaving 9 bases between. The CDR3 DNA reads as TGTGCCAGCAGCCCGGGGGGGGGAAACACCATATATTTT. Its protein is CASSPGGGNTIYF. Supplemented by reference TRBV9 and TRBJ1-3, the full variable domain reads DSGVTQTPKHLITATGQRVTLRCSPRSGDLSVYWYQQSLDQGLQFLIQYYNGEERAKGNILERFSAQQFPDLHSELNLSSLELGDSALYFCASSPGGGNTIYFGEGSWLTVV.